A selection of T cell receptor beta chains follows, all from one sample in a study of CD8+CD57+ T cells in acquired aplastic anemia. Via MiXCR, TCRdb re-called the reads, giving one row per CDR3 protein. Found here are around 200,000 distinct CDR3 sequences, approximately 51% of them singletons; the top ten hold just under 20%. Sequencing was carried out using sorted CD4+, CD8+, or CD8+CD57+ T cells (not recorded which) from PBMCs. These TCRs come from a human donor with aplastic anemia. Each CDR3 is given without its conserved first and last residue.

j_call v_call cdr3_aa
TRBJ1-6 TRBV6-1 ASSTRDSYNSPLH
TRBJ2-5 TRBV10-3 AITGLAGEGETQY
TRBJ1-2 TRBV29-1 SAGQQGYT
TRBJ2-1 TRBV25-1 ASSGEGRGSYNEQF
TRBJ2-7 TRBV6-5 ASSLTGFDEQY
TRBJ2-1 TRBV19 ASRVSGLRDNRYNEQF
TRBJ1-5 TRBV7-8 ASSPSGTGYQPQH
TRBJ1-1 TRBV5-1 ASSWGQGASEAF
TRBJ1-5 TRBV10-3 AIQGQGQPQH
TRBJ1-6 TRBV7-2 ASSFSSGGAVNSPLH
TRBJ1-6 TRBV5-5 ASSLGQGAGSGPLH
TRBJ2-7 TRBV27 ASSPLQGHNEQY
TRBJ2-5 TRBV20-1 SATGTGETQY
TRBJ1-2 TRBV4-1 ASSQARENYGYT
TRBJ2-1 TRBV6-5 ASSRDRGEDNEQF
TRBJ2-7 TRBV4-1 ASSQDWEGRYEQY
TRBJ1-4 TRBV6-5 ASSAPGGHEKLF
TRBJ2-7 TRBV2 ASSRGQGAREQY
TRBJ1-2 TRBV29-1 SVSGSEAKNYGYT
TRBJ2-7 TRBV9 ASSDGTGPYEQY
TRBJ1-6 TRBV5-6 ASSLDGTGGPPLH
TRBJ2-7 TRBV10-1 ASTRGHEQY
TRBJ2-3 TRBV2 ASSDTVSSRTDTQY
TRBJ1-6 TRBV5-5 ASTQDGSSYNSPLH
TRBJ2-2 TRBV7-3 ASSLEAGNTGELF
TRBJ1-6 TRBV12-3/TRBV12-4 ASSLDPGTRGPLH
TRBJ2-2 TRBV12-3/TRBV12-4 ASTTRDRGHSGELF
TRBJ1-3 TRBV7-2 ASSFGGPGNTIY
TRBJ2-7 TRBV7-6 ASRYLTGQRVYEQY
TRBJ2-7 TRBV19 TSSIADRGYEQY
TRBJ2-5 TRBV5-6 ASSSMTSTISQETQY
TRBJ1-2 TRBV6-1 ASSEAGVEDGYT
TRBJ1-6 TRBV6-5 ASSPKMNSPLH
TRBJ2-7 TRBV5-1 ASSSWRGGVEQY
TRBJ2-3 TRBV7-9 ASRILTDTQY
TRBJ1-6 TRBV6-4 ASSDNRVKGGLSPLH
TRBJ2-7 TRBV7-8 ASSLGLAEISYEQY
TRBJ1-3 TRBV6-5 ASSYGQDSGNTIY
TRBJ2-3 TRBV6-9 ASPKEGGDTQY
TRBJ2-5 TRBV6-6 ASSYPQGETQY